This T cell receptor beta chain was recovered during a study of T-cell memory formation after mild COVID-19. TCRdb re-analysed the 5' RACE reads in MiXCR, keeping a single row per CDR3 protein. The data show 350,000 to 450,000 distinct CDR3 sequences, with around 20% seen just once and roughly 8.4% held by the top ten. Germline CDR1 MNHEY, CDR2 SVGAGI. After removal of 7 bases from V and 3 bases from J, the junction contained 6 bases not matched to a gene. The CDR3 totals 14 residues. The sample holds one count of this clonotype. Sequencing was performed on PBMCs or a T cell subset sorted from them (not recorded which). This sequence originates from an adult woman who had mild COVID-19 (a few samples of this study predate the infection). Cell type and time point are not known. This chain links TRBV6-5 with TRBJ1-2, with 9 nucleotides matching TRBD1. The CDR3 bases are TGTGCCAGCAACCCAGGACAGGGGTACTATGGCTACACCTTC. The encoded protein is CASNPGQGYYGYTF.